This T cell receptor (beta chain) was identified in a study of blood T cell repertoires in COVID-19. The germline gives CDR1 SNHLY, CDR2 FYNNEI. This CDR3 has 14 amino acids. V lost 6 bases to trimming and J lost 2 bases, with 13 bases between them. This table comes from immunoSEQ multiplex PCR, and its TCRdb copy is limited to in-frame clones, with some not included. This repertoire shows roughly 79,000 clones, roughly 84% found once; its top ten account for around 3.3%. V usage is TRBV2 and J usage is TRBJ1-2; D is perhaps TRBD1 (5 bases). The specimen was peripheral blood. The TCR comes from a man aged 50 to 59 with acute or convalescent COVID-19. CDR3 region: CASRTAGENYGYTF. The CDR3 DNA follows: TGTGCCAGCAGGACAGCCGGAGAGAACTATGGCTACACCTTC. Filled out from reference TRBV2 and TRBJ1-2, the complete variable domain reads EPEVTQTPSHQVTQMGQEVILRCVPISNHLYFYWYRQILGQKVEFLVSFYNNEISEKSEIFDDQFSVERPDGSNFTLKIRSTKLEDSAMYFCASRTAGENYGYTFGSGTRLTVV.